The clone carrying this T cell receptor beta chain was found a few times. Antigen unknown. This entry belongs to a study of beta chain features in type 1 diabetes. Study conclusions and caveats: TCRB CDR3 length was moderately but significantly reduced in all four CD4+ subsets of Type 1 diabetes patients.

V shed 6 bases and J shed 11 bases, with 16 bases lying between them. The germline gives CDR1 GTSNPN, CDR2 SVGIG (reference sequence). The CDR3 covers 11 residues. The sequenced template was cDNA made from the entire isolated RNA. Some clones are missing from TCRdb's copy, which holds only in-frame ones; the method was immunoSEQ multiplex PCR. Found here are 300,000 to 350,000 clones, about 13% of them singletons; the top ten hold roughly 0.015%. The J gene is TRBJ1-1, the V gene TRBV30; no definite D call. The clonotype was recovered from a woman between 18 and 29 years old with type 1 diabetes. What was sequenced was naive CD4+ T cells from blood. The CDR3 is CACRHLSGAFF. The DNA for the CDR3 is TGTGCCTGTCGACACCTCTCGGGGGCTTTCTTT.